This entry describes one TCR beta chain. The antigen is unknown. Total RNA was extracted at no less than 6 micrograms per sample. A second PCR, run for roughly 7 to 12 cycles, used a sample-barcoded 5' primer plus a J-beta primer mix. TCRdb fed the 5' RACE reads into MiXCR, producing one record per CDR3 protein. This sample has hundreds of thousands of distinct CDR3 sequences; over 45% occur once, and the top ten carry around 32%. This specimen belongs to a study of blood T cells in healthy people across ages. Germline CDR1 and CDR2: DFQATT and SNEGSKA (reference sequence). The CDR3 runs 16 residues. The V end was cut by 6 bases, the J end by 0 bases, with 15 bases between. General observations from the study: Naive CD4+ cell counts and diversity both ran higher in long-lived than in aged donors.

The chain employs TRBV20-1 and TRBJ1-6; D remains ambiguous. The origin of this receptor is an older woman in good health. Sequences were obtained from blood. The CDR3 bases are TGCAGTGCCAACCTCGGTCAGAGCTCCTATAATTCACCCCTCCACTTT. Translated, it gives CSANLGQSSYNSPLHF.